A selection of T cell receptor beta chains follows, all from one sample in a study of blood T cell repertoires in COVID-19. Libraries were prepared by immunoSEQ multiplex PCR; TCRdb keeps only in-frame clonotypes and omits some of them. The repertoire holds 440,000 or so clones, with approximately 90% as singletons. The specimen was peripheral blood. The origin of the receptors is a woman aged 35 to 49 with COVID-19, enrolled during active disease. The CDR3 runs from the conserved cysteine through the conserved F or W. The D gene is left open where the match is weak. A row's size may be missing; if present it is once, few, many or a size class.

19 | TRBJ2-7 | TRBV12-5 | NA | once | TGTGCTAGTGGGGCGAGAGACAGGTCCCAGCGCGGGTCGGACTACGAGCAGTACTTC | CASGARDRSQRGSDYEQYF
17 | TRBJ2-7 | TRBV5-1 | TRBD2 | NA | TGCGCCAGCAGCTCGACAGCCGGGACTAGCGGGGCCTACGAGCAGTACTTC | CASSSTAGTSGAYEQYF
13 | TRBJ1-2 | TRBV6-4 | NA | NA | TGTGCCAGCAGTGGAGGTTATAACTATGGCTACACCTTC | CASSGGYNYGYTF
13 | TRBJ1-1 | TRBV24-1 | NA | NA | TGTGCCACCAGTAGAACAGCGAACACTGAAGCTTTCTTT | CATSRTANTEAFF
16 | TRBJ1-5 | TRBV6-6 | TRBD1 | NA | TGTGCCAGCAGTTCTCCGCAGACAGGGGGCAATCAGCCCCAGCATTTT | CASSSPQTGGNQPQHF
13 | TRBJ1-4 | TRBV29-1 | NA | NA | TGCAGCGCTTCCACCGTAGCTAATGAAAAACTGTTTTTT | CSASTVANEKLFF
13 | TRBJ1-2 | TRBV28 | NA | NA | TGTGCCAGCAGTTTCGGGCAGGGCTCGGGCTACACCTTC | CASSFGQGSGYTF
14 | TRBJ2-7 | TRBV2 | NA | NA | TGTGCCAGCAGAGAACAGGGATGGTCCTACGAGCAGTACTTC | CASREQGWSYEQYF
13 | TRBJ2-1 | TRBV27 | NA | NA | TGTGCCAGCAGCGACCCTGGGCTGGCTGAGCAGTTCTTC | CASSDPGLAEQFF
14 | TRBJ2-4 | TRBV21-1 | NA | NA | TGTGCCAGCAGCAAGGGACTAGCCAAAAACATTCAGTACTTC | CASSKGLAKNIQYF
15 | TRBJ1-2 | TRBV4-3 | TRBD1 | NA | TGCGCCAGCAGCCAAGGCCCCGACAGGGGAGATGGCTACACCTTC | CASSQGPDRGDGYTF
13 | TRBJ1-5 | TRBV11-2 | NA | once | TGTGCCAGCAGCTTAGATCGGAATCAGCCCCAGCATTTT | CASSLDRNQPQHF
11 | TRBJ2-1 | TRBV20-1 | NA | NA | TGCAGTGCTAGTCATAGCAATGAGCAGTTCTTC | CSASHSNEQFF
15 | TRBJ1-6 | TRBV7-6 | TRBD1 | NA | TGTGCCAGCAGCTTGGGACAGGGGAGGAATTCACCCCTCCACTTT | CASSLGQGRNSPLHF
13 | TRBJ1-2 | TRBV19 | NA | NA | TGTGCCAGTAGTCCCCAGGGTAACTATGGCTACACCTTC | CASSPQGNYGYTF
16 | TRBJ1-1 | TRBV28 | NA | NA | TGTGCCAGCAGTCAACCAGAAGGACAGAGGAACACTGAAGCTTTCTTT | CASSQPEGQRNTEAFF
13 | TRBJ1-5 | TRBV7-9 | NA | NA | TGTGCCAGCAGCTCCGGGAGTCATCAGCCCCAGCATTTT | CASSSGSHQPQHF
16 | TRBJ1-4 | TRBV30 | TRBD1 | few | TGTGCCTGGAGTGGAACAGGGGGCATGTTCTTTGAAAAACTGTTTTTT | CAWSGTGGMFFEKLFF
13 | TRBJ2-5 | TRBV29-1 | TRBD1 | NA | TGCAGCGTTGCCCGAGACAGGGAGGAGACCCAGTACTTC | CSVARDREETQYF
18 | TRBJ1-2 | TRBV7-2 | NA | NA | TGTGCCAGCAGCTTACTTAACAGGGAATTCACCCTTTACGATGGCTACACCTTC | CASSLLNREFTLYDGYTF
15 | TRBJ1-6 | TRBV9 | NA | NA | TGTGCCAGCAGCGTAGCCGTAGGGGGAAATTCACCCCTCCACTTT | CASSVAVGGNSPLHF
14 | TRBJ2-3 | TRBV10-3 | NA | NA | TGTGCCATCAGTGAGGGGGCGCCCGGAGATACGCAGTATTTT | CAISEGAPGDTQYF
15 | TRBJ1-1 | TRBV28 | NA | NA | TGTGCCAGCAGTTTAGGATCCAGGCAGGCGACAAAAGCTTTCTTT | CASSLGSRQATKAFF
15 | TRBJ2-3 | TRBV6-5 | TRBD1 | NA | TGTGCCAGCAGTTACTCAGGGGGCTTAACAGATACGCAGTATTTT | CASSYSGGLTDTQYF
13 | TRBJ1-4 | TRBV30 | NA | NA | TGTGCCGGGGGGGGCCCCCGAATAGGAAAACTGTTTTTT | CAGGGPRIGKLFF
12 | TRBJ2-7 | TRBV27 | TRBD1 | NA | TGTGCCAGCAGTGGACAGGCCTACGAGCAGTACTTC | CASSGQAYEQYF
15 | TRBJ1-6 | TRBV6-5 | NA | NA | TGTGCCAGCAGCTATGCAGGGTTCGGCAATTCACCCCTCCACTTT | CASSYAGFGNSPLHF
15 | TRBJ2-7 | TRBV30 | TRBD1 | once | TGTGCCTGGAGTGCACATGGGACAGCCTCCTACGAGCAGTACTTC | CAWSAHGTASYEQYF
18 | TRBJ2-3 | TRBV7-9 | NA | NA | TGTGCCAGCAGCTTAGAACCAGGCTGGGTGTTTAGCACAGATACGCAGTATTTT | CASSLEPGWVFSTDTQYF
14 | TRBJ2-3 | TRBV2 | NA | NA | TGTGCCAGCAGTCTGGGCCAAGGCACAGATACGCAGTATTTT | CASSLGQGTDTQYF
14 | TRBJ1-1 | TRBV7-3 | NA | NA | TGTGCCAGCAGCCTCGGGACTATTTCACCTGCAGCTTTCTTT | CASSLGTISPAAFF
18 | TRBJ2-2 | TRBV4-2 | TRBD2 | NA | TGTGCCAGCAGCCGGAAGGCCTTAGCGGGGGCGAACACCGGGGAGCTGTTTTTT | CASSRKALAGANTGELFF
16 | TRBJ1-3 | TRBV5-8 | NA | NA | TGTGCCAGCAGCTTGAGGGGCCGAAGCTCTGGAAACACCATATATTTT | CASSLRGRSSGNTIYF
13 | TRBJ2-7 | TRBV2 | TRBD1 | NA | TGTGCCAGCAGTGCAGGGACAGGGGGCGAGCAGTACTTC | CASSAGTGGEQYF
15 | TRBJ2-1 | TRBV7-9 | NA | NA | TGTGCCAGCAGCGGAGGGGACTCAGAGATAAATGAGCAGTTCTTC | CASSGGDSEINEQFF
13 | TRBJ1-1 | TRBV19 | NA | NA | TGTGCCAGTAGTATAGTAACTAGGACTGAAGCTTTCTTT | CASSIVTRTEAFF
16 | TRBJ2-5 | TRBV15 | TRBD2 | once | TGTGCCACCAGCGGACTAGCGGGAGGAACGGGAGGGACCCAGTACTTC | CATSGLAGGTGGTQYF
16 | TRBJ2-5 | TRBV9 | TRBD2 | NA | TGTGCCAGCAGCCCCGGTTCAGCGGGAGGGCAAGAGACCCAGTACTTC | CASSPGSAGGQETQYF
16 | TRBJ1-2 | TRBV5-1 | TRBD1 | NA | TGCGCCAGCAGCCGATCTACCGGGACAGGGGTCTATGGCTACACCTTC | CASSRSTGTGVYGYTF
14 | TRBJ1-3 | TRBV9 | TRBD1 | once | TGTGCCAGCAGCTCGACAGGGCCTGGAAACACCATATATTTT | CASSSTGPGNTIYF
13 | TRBJ1-5 | TRBV24-1 | NA | few | TGTGCCACCAGGATGTCAGGGAATCAGCCCCAGCATTTT | CATRMSGNQPQHF
15 | TRBJ2-1 | TRBV29-1 | TRBD2 | NA | TGCAGCGTTGAGCCCCTAGCGGGAGTGGAGGGTGAGCAGTTCTTC | CSVEPLAGVEGEQFF
18 | TRBJ2-6 | TRBV27 | NA | few | TGTGCCAGCAGTCGCTCCAGGGGCCAGGAGTCTGGGGCCAACGTCCTGACTTTC | CASSRSRGQESGANVLTF
14 | TRBJ1-1 | TRBV30 | TRBD1 | NA | TGTGCCTGGAGGGTTACAGGGGGGAAGACTGAAGCTTTCTTT | CAWRVTGGKTEAFF
16 | TRBJ2-3 | TRBV9 | TRBD1 | NA | TGTGCCAGCAGCGTACGACAGGGGGCCGCCACAGATACGCAGTATTTT | CASSVRQGAATDTQYF
13 | TRBJ2-2 | TRBV29-1 | NA | NA | TGCAGCGTAAGCCCCGGGAGCCCCGGGGAGCTGTTTTTT | CSVSPGSPGELFF
14 | TRBJ2-7 | TRBV28 | NA | NA | TGTGCCAGCAGTTTAACAGTGAACTCCTACGAGCAGTACTTC | CASSLTVNSYEQYF
14 | TRBJ1-1 | TRBV19 | NA | NA | TGTGCCAGTAGTGGAGGGACGGTTGGTGCTGAAGCTTTCTTT | CASSGGTVGAEAFF
13 | TRBJ2-7 | TRBV29-1 | TRBD1 | NA | TGCAGCGCAAAACTCCGGGACAGCTACGAGCAGTACTTC | CSAKLRDSYEQYF
15 | TRBJ2-2 | TRBV6-6 | NA | NA | TGTGCCAGCAGTGCCGGGACAAAAAGTTTCGGGGAGCTGTTTTTT | CASSAGTKSFGELFF
17 | TRBJ2-7 | TRBV27 | TRBD2 | NA | TGTGCCAGCAGTTTATCCGGCGGGAGGGGGCTCATATGGGAGCAGTACTTC | CASSLSGGRGLIWEQYF